This T cell receptor beta chain was found in a study of shared clonotypes between healthy human individuals. General observations from the study: The diversity represented, both genetic and in exposure history, was limited by few donors.

Cells designated naive CD8 were CD45RO-negative and were positively selected for CCR7, with terminally differentiated effector memory CD45RA+ cells excluded. Worth noting for this clone: What it binds is not known.

The ends lost 9 bases at V and 5 bases at J; junction bases unmatched: 9. CDR1 and CDR2 from the germline V gene are SGHAT and FQNNGV. This CDR3 is built from 16 residues. Assay execution proceeded at the deep level. Measured with immunoSEQ multiplex PCR; TCRdb has only the in-frame clones, and not every one. The table lists over 2,000,000 clones, 85% to 95% of them singletons, with approximately 1.6% in the top ten. This receptor was identified in a man between 18 and 35 years old in good health. Some clones in this sample may be carry-over from other donors' samples. This chain links TRBV11-2 with TRBJ2-5; 16 bases fit TRBD2. Specimen: naive CD8+ T cells from PBMCs. The DNA of the CDR3 is TGTGCCAGTACCGGGACTAGCGGGAGGGAGCGGGAGACCCAGTACTTC. This sequence encodes CASTGTSGRERETQYF.